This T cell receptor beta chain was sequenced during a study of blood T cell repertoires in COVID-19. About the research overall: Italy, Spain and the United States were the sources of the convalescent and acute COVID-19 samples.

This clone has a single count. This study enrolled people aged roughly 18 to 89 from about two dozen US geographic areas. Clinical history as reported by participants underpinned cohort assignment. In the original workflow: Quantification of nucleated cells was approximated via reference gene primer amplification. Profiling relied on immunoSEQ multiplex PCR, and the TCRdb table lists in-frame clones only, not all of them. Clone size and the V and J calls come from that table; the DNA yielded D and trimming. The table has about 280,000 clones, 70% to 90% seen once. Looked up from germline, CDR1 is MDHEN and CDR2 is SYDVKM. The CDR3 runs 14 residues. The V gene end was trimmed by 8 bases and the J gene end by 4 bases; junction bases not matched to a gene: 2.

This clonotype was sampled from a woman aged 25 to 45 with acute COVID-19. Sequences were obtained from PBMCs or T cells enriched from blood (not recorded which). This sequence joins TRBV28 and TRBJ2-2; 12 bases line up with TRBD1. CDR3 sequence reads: CASGTGGGTGELFF. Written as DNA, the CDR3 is TGTGCCAGCGGGACAGGGGGCGGCACCGGGGAGCTGTTTTTT.